This TCR beta chain was identified in a study of molecular identifiers for immune sequencing clone quantification. General study findings and limits: Clonotypes topping 20 RNA copies carried over 97% of effector molecules but under 1% of naive ones.

Notes on this clonotype: Its target is not known.

Investigators produced naive CD8 libraries from 20,000 to 1,000,000 sorted cells, drawing on 10%, 30% or 50% RNA. MiXCR, applied by TCRdb to the PCR reads, yields one record per CDR3 protein. The repertoire holds a few hundred thousand distinct CDR3 sequences, with 24% as singletons. Specimen: naive CD8+ T cells from blood, with Jurkat cell RNA spiked in. Described subset: FACS-sorted CD8+CD4-CCR7+CD45RA+ naive T cells. This TCR derives from a human donor in good health. Some libraries in this study had Jurkat cell RNA spiked in.

The CDR3 spells CAWRAGGGYEQYF. The DNA of the CDR3 is TGTGCCTGGAGAGCAGGGGGAGGCTACGAGCAGTACTTC. The chain recombines TRBV30 with TRBJ2-7; a possible D gene is TRBD1 (7 bases). CDR1 and CDR2 from the germline V gene are GTSNPN and SVGIG (reference sequence). V was pared by 3 bases and J by 3 bases, with 12 bases between. The CDR3 is 13 amino acids.